This T cell receptor beta chain came from a study of T-cell reconstitution after alpha-beta-depleted transplantation in children. General observations from the study: It was reported that alpha-beta T cells came from several hundred expanded graft clones (about two months after transplant). A year post-transplant, T-cell counts and diversity derived mostly from newly produced T cells. Surviving recipient T cells and intrathymic progenitors accounted for some patients' high TCRbeta diversity at day 60.

V was clipped by 4 bases and J by 8 bases; unmatched bases: 4. Germline lookup yields CDR1 LGHDT and CDR2 YNNKEL (reference sequence). This CDR3 contains 14 residues. This clonotype turned up a few times. Its specificity is unknown. The library targeted TCRbeta and was prepared with unique molecular identifiers. TCRdb independently ran MiXCR on the PCR reads; one entry per CDR3 protein. The data contain hundreds of thousands of distinct CDR3 sequences, more than 20% of them seen just once; the ten biggest clones take up 13% to 15%. The chain combines TRBV3-1 with TRBJ1-6; TRBD1 aligns across 8 bases. Source: PBMCs, mostly from graft donor cells, taken 360 days after TCRalphabeta/CD19-depleted stem cell transplant. The TCR comes from a boy less than two years old who had a stem cell transplant for acute myeloid leukemia, so the T cells may come from the graft donor. CDR3 loop: CASSPNRGYSPLHF. The CDR3 DNA reads as TGTGCCAGCAGCCCCAACAGGGGGTATTCACCCCTCCACTTT.